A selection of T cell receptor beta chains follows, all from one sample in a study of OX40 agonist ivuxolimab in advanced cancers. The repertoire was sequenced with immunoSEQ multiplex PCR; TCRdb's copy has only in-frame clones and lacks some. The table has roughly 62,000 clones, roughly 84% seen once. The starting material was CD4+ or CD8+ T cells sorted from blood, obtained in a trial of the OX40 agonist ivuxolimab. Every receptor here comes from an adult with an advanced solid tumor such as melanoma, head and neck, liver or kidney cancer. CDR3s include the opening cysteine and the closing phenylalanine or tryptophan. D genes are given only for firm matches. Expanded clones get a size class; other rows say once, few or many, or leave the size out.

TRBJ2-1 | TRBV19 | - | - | TGTGCCAGTAGTATAGATCTGAATGAGCAGTTCTTC | CASSIDLNEQFF
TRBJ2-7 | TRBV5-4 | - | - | TGTGCCAGCAGCTTGGCCCGGGGTAGCGCTACCTACGAGCAGTACTTC | CASSLARGSATYEQYF
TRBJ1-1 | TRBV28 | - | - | TGTGCCAGCACCTTTTCTGGGGGGATGGGTGAAGCTTTCTTT | CASTFSGGMGEAFF
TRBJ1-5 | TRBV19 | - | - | TGTGCCAGTAGGTCGCGGGGGCAATATAGCAATCAGCCCCAGCATTTT | CASRSRGQYSNQPQHF
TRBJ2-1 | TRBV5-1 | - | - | TGCGCCAGCAGTGTGGCAGGGAGTATCAATGAGCAGTTCTTC | CASSVAGSINEQFF
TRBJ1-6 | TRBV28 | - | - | TGTGCCAGCAGCCCCCCCCTAGAGGCCCTCCACTTT | CASSPPLEALHF
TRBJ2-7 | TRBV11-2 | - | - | TGTGCCAGCAGCCCCCTCGGCACCGAGCAGTACTTC | CASSPLGTEQYF
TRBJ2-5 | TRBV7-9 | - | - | TGTGCCAGCAGCTTAGCGTACGGGGGAGAAGAGACCCAGTACTTC | CASSLAYGGEETQYF
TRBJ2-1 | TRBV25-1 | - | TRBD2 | TGTGCCACCCGACTAGCGGGAGGTCACAATGAGCAGTTCTTC | CATRLAGGHNEQFF
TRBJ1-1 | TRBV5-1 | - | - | TGCGCCAGCAGCTTGTTTTCGGTGAACACTGAAGCTTTCTTT | CASSLFSVNTEAFF
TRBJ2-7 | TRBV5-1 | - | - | TGCGCCAGCAGCTTGGGTTTTAACTCCTACGAGCAGTACTTC | CASSLGFNSYEQYF
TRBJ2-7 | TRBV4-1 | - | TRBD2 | TGCGCCAGCAGCCACGATCCGGGACTAGCGGTTGAGCAGTACTTC | CASSHDPGLAVEQYF
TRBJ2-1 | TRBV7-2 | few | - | TGTGCCAGCAGCTCTCGGACGGAGAGCTCCTACAATGAGCAGTTCTTC | CASSSRTESSYNEQFF
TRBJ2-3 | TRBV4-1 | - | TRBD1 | TGCGCCAGCAGCCTTCTAGGGACAGGCGGAATCACAGATACGCAGTATTTT | CASSLLGTGGITDTQYF
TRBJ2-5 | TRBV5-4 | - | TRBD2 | TGTGCCAGCAGCACCCAAGGCCGTCTAGCGGGAGGGGACTTC | CASSTQGRLAGGDF